The clone carrying this T cell receptor (beta chain) was observed a few times. Its antigen is currently unknown. Possible read error: a much larger clone is one base away. These data belong to a study of tumor and adjacent non-tumor tissue in lung cancer. Overall study: Patients comprised approximately eleven adenocarcinoma, a couple of squamous cell carcinoma and 1 small cell lung cancer. Study results and limitations: Patients with more diverse tumor TCRs had worse survival.

The template was RNA from unsorted bulk tissue. The normal lung tissue was taken more than 3 cm from the tumor edge. This CDR3 spans 13 amino acids. Germline V lookup: CDR1 SGHRS, CDR2 YFSETQ. The library came from three nested PCR rounds adapted from ARM-PCR protocols. A single record per CDR3 protein comes from TCRdb applying MiXCR to the multiplex PCR reads. The sample has approximately 68,000 distinct CDR3 sequences, more than 75% seen once. The chain joins TRBV5-1 to TRBJ1-1; D uncertain. The source material was distant non-tumor lung tissue. This TCR was sampled from a man aged 55 to 70 with non-small cell lung cancer. The CDR3: CANSLDGNTEAFF. DNA for the CDR3: TGCGCCAACAGCCTGGACGGCAACACTGAAGCTTTCTTT.